The next 23 T cell receptor beta chains were all read from a single sample in a study of OX40 agonist ivuxolimab in advanced cancers. This table comes from immunoSEQ multiplex PCR, and its TCRdb copy is limited to in-frame clones, with some not included. The repertoire holds approximately 17,000 clones, 86% seen once, with about 0.68% in the top ten. This specimen was CD4+ or CD8+ T cells sorted from blood, taken in a trial of the OX40 agonist ivuxolimab. The source of these receptors is an adult with an advanced solid tumor such as melanoma, head and neck, liver or kidney cancer.

V usage is TRBV2 and J usage is TRBJ1-2; unclear D gene. Trimming removed 6 bases from V and 8 bases from J, with 7 bases in between. Germline CDR1 reads SNHLY; CDR2 reads FYNNEI. The CDR3 spans 10 residues. The CDR3 sequence is CASRYEGYTF. In DNA form, the CDR3 reads TGTGCCAGCAGGTATGAAGGCTACACCTTC.

The chain combines TRBV11-3 with TRBJ2-2; D unresolved. Deletions cut 4 bases from V and 5 bases from J, with 14 bases between. Germline V gives CDR1 SGHNT, CDR2 YENEEA. This CDR3 has 15 residues. The CDR3 here is CASSSSFERTGELFF. Here the CDR3 DNA reads TGTGCCAGCAGCTCGAGCTTCGAGCGAACCGGGGAGCTGTTTTTT. Full variable domain (missing parts from reference TRBV11-3 and TRBJ2-2): EAGVVQSPRYKIIEKKQPVAFWCNPISGHNTLYWYLQNLGQGPELLIRYENEEAVDDSQLPKDRFSAERLKGVDSTLKIQPAELGDSAVYLCASSSSFERTGELFFGEGSRLTVL.

The rearrangement joins TRBV5-4 to TRBJ2-1; no firm D call. Germline values: CDR1 SGHNT, CDR2 YYREEE (reference sequence). CDR3 length: 13 amino acids. The germline V and J ends were trimmed by 4 bases and 7 bases, with 12 bases remaining between them. The CDR3 region has the DNA TGTGCCAGCAGCCCGAGTCAGGAAAATGAGCAGTTCTTC. Protein: CASSPSQENEQFF.

This chain uses TRBV6-1 with TRBJ2-2; D is perhaps TRBD1 (5 bases). V was pared by 5 bases and J by 1 base, with 11 bases between. The CDR3 has 15 residues. Germline V gene lookup returns CDR1 MNHNS and CDR2 SASEGT. Here the CDR3 reads CASSPDRVNTGELFF. In DNA, the CDR3 is TGTGCCAGCAGTCCCGACAGAGTGAACACCGGGGAGCTGTTTTTT.

In its sample, this clone was seen once. The chain joins TRBV6-1 to TRBJ1-1; D gene uncertain. CDR3 length: 15 amino acids. V was clipped by 5 bases and J by 3 bases, with 16 bases between them. Germline V gives CDR1 MNHNS, CDR2 SASEGT. The CDR3 bases are TGTGCCAGCAGTTTACGAATAGGCGGGGACACTGAAGCTTTCTTT. Amino acids: CASSLRIGGDTEAFF.

This clone came up a few times. This sequence joins TRBV5-6 and TRBJ2-2; 7 bases agree with TRBD1. Germline loops: CDR1 SGHDT, CDR2 YYEEEE. Trimming at V came to 0 bases and at J to 5 bases, leaving 7 bases not matched to a gene. There are 16 residues in the CDR3. The CDR3 region has the DNA TGTGCCAGCAGCTTGGCCTCAGGGGGATGGACCGGGGAGCTGTTTTTT. As protein: CASSLASGGWTGELFF.

The chain recombines TRBV11-3 with TRBJ2-3, with TRBD1 identical over 9 bases. Per germline, CDR1 SGHNT and CDR2 YENEEA. With 5 bases clipped from V and 4 bases from J, the junction kept 7 bases outside the gene matches. The CDR3 extends over 15 amino acids. CDR3 loop: CASSLGTGRSDTQYF. The CDR3 DNA reads as TGTGCCAGCAGCCTGGGGACAGGGAGGTCAGATACGCAGTATTTT.

The chain combines TRBV10-1 with TRBJ2-1, with 9 positions matching TRBD2. Germline CDR1 and CDR2: WNHNN and SYGVQD (reference sequence). The CDR3 totals 17 residues. The junction had 16 bases not matched to a gene; V was cut back by 6 bases and J by 7 bases. The CDR3 DNA follows: TGCGCCAGCAGCGCCCGGATAGCGGGAGTAGGCAAAAATGAGCAGTTCTTC. Translated: CASSARIAGVGKNEQFF.

V gene TRBV5-1 combines with J gene TRBJ1-3; D possibly corresponds to TRBD1 (5 bases). V was shortened by 0 bases and J by 3 bases, with 10 bases between the two germline ends. The CDR3 sequence is 15 residues long. Germline CDR1 SGHRS, CDR2 YFSETQ. The CDR3 DNA sequence: TGCGCCAGCAGCTTGGCCGGGGCGGGTGGAAACACCATATATTTT. Protein product: CASSLAGAGGNTIYF.

The rearrangement uses TRBV6-1 and TRBJ1-4; no definite D call. V was clipped by 8 bases and J by 6 bases, with 13 bases between them. Germline CDR1 and CDR2: MNHNS and SASEGT. The CDR3 is 13 residues long. The CDR3 is CASGRHADEKLFF. The CDR3 DNA sequence: TGTGCCAGCGGCAGACATGCCGATGAAAAACTGTTTTTT.

The rearrangement links TRBV6-4 to TRBJ1-2, with D perhaps matching TRBD1 (5 bases). Germline V gene data show CDR1 as MRHNA and CDR2 as SNTAGT. V was pared by 4 bases and J by 2 bases, with 8 bases between. The CDR3 is 13 residues long. CDR3 amino acids: CASSAGTNYGYTF. For the CDR3, the DNA is TGTGCCAGCAGTGCCGGGACGAACTATGGCTACACCTTC.

The chain uses TRBV7-6 and TRBJ2-1; D possibly corresponds to TRBD1 (6 bases). With 5 bases removed from V and 7 bases from J, the gap between germline ends came to 18 bases. The germline V gene has CDR1 SGHVS and CDR2 FNYEAQ. This CDR3 is 15 amino acids long. CDR3 nucleotide sequence: TGTGCCAGCAGCGACACCTTCGGGGACACTAATGAGCAGTTCTTC. Translated, it gives CASSDTFGDTNEQFF.

This clone was found a few times. The chain joins TRBV11-3 to TRBJ2-1; 7 positions match TRBD2. Per the germline V gene, CDR1 is SGHNT and CDR2 is YENEEA. Trimming at V came to 8 bases and at J to 4 bases, leaving 5 bases not matched to a gene. The CDR3 contains 13 residues. The CDR3 nucleotides are TGTGCCAGCGGGGCTAGCGGATACAATGAGCAGTTCTTC. Its protein product is CASGASGYNEQFF.

This clone was counted a single time. The V call is TRBV11-2, the J call TRBJ2-3, with D perhaps matching TRBD1 or TRBD2 (6 bases each). From germline, CDR1 is SGHAT and CDR2 FQNNGV. This CDR3 has 16 residues. Trimming shortened V by 1 base and J by 2 bases, and 13 bases separated the two germline ends. The CDR3 is CASSLAGAAATDTQYF. CDR3 DNA sequence: TGTGCCAGCAGCTTAGCGGGGGCAGCGGCCACAGATACGCAGTATTTT.

Concerning this clone itself: The sample holds other DNA sequences that translate to the same CDR3. The chain is built from TRBV6-6 and TRBJ2-1, with D possibly being TRBD2 (5 bases). Germline CDR1 reads MNHNY; CDR2 reads SVGAGI (reference sequence). This CDR3 region has 14 residues. V lost 0 bases and J lost 4, with 7 bases in between. CDR3 coding DNA: TGTGCCAGCAGTTACTCGAGGGTTTACAATGAGCAGTTCTTC. It yields the protein CASSYSRVYNEQFF.

The chain links TRBV6-1 to TRBJ1-6; 7 bases are a match to TRBD1. The CDR3 sequence is 15 residues long. Germline CDR1 reads MNHNS; CDR2 reads SASEGT. Germline trimming cut 1 base from V and 7 bases from J; bases unmatched to any gene: 4. The CDR3: CASSEGGGINSPLHF. For the CDR3, the DNA is TGTGCCAGCAGTGAAGGAGGGGGCATAAATTCACCCCTCCACTTT.

This clone has only one observation. The V and J genes are TRBV7-6 and TRBJ2-7, with 8 bases lining up with TRBD1. The V gene's germline CDR1 is SGHVS and CDR2 FNYEAQ. Losses at the gene ends were 4 bases for V and 1 base for J; bases not matched to a gene: 12. This CDR3 has 17 residues. CDR3 sequence: CASSSGGGQGASYEQYF. The CDR3 DNA reads TGTGCCAGCAGCTCAGGTGGGGGTCAGGGGGCTTCCTACGAGCAGTACTTC.

The chain recombines TRBV29-1 with TRBJ1-1, with D perhaps matching TRBD1 (6 bases). The CDR3 is 12 amino acids. Germline CDR1 is SQVTM and CDR2 is ANQGSEA. V gave up 4 bases and J gave up 7 bases, with 13 bases separating them. The chain's CDR3 is CSVAQGRGEAFF. The CDR3 region has the DNA TGCAGCGTTGCCCAGGGGAGGGGTGAAGCTTTCTTT. Full variable domain (remainder filled in from reference TRBV29-1 and TRBJ1-1): SAVISQKPSRDICQRGTSLTIQCQVDSQVTMMFWYRQQPGQSLTLIATANQGSEATYESGFVIDKFPISRPNLTFSTLTVSNMSPEDSSIYLCSVAQGRGEAFFGQGTRLTVV.

V usage is TRBV21-1 and J usage is TRBJ2-7. TRBV21-1 is flagged as a pseudogene. The CDR3 has 17 residues. The CDR3 is CASSKASGGDIPYEQYF. Written as DNA, the CDR3 is TGTGCCAGCAGCAAAGCTTCCGGCGGGGACATTCCCTACGAGCAGTACTTC.

The chain couples TRBV7-9 to TRBJ2-2; the D is unclear. V gave up 2 bases and J gave up 7 bases, with 14 bases separating them. The CDR3 is 15 amino acids. In germline, CDR1 is SEHNR, CDR2 FQNEAQ (reference sequence). CDR3: CASSLWDGESGELFF. The CDR3 DNA follows: TGTGCCAGCAGCTTATGGGATGGGGAAAGCGGGGAGCTGTTTTTT.

The chain links TRBV7-9 to TRBJ2-2; D remains ambiguous. V gave up 4 bases and J gave up 4 bases, with 10 bases separating them. Germline CDR1 is SEHNR and CDR2 is FQNEAQ (reference sequence). The CDR3 is 14 amino acids. CDR3 bases: TGTGCCAGCAGCTCAACACGCCTCACCGGGGAGCTGTTTTTT. Amino acid sequence: CASSSTRLTGELFF.

V is TRBV18 and J is TRBJ1-2; no firm D call. This CDR3 comprises 14 residues. V was trimmed by 5 bases and J by 0 bases, leaving 10 bases between them. Germline loops: CDR1 KGHSH, CDR2 LQKENI. The CDR3 coding sequence is TGTGCCAGCTCAGCACAAGGGACTAACTATGGCTACACCTTC. This sequence encodes CASSAQGTNYGYTF.

The chain combines TRBV7-7 with TRBJ2-1; D is possibly TRBD1 (6 bases). Germline V gene data show CDR1 as SSHAT and CDR2 as FNYEAQ (reference sequence). The CDR3 is 15 residues long. With 5 bases removed from V and 7 bases from J, the gap between germline ends came to 18 bases. CDR3 amino acids: CASSAHVGGLNEQFF. The CDR3 nucleotides are TGTGCCAGCAGCGCACATGTAGGGGGTTTGAATGAGCAGTTCTTC.